The clone carrying this T cell receptor (beta chain) showed up many times. This sample was included in a study of T cells in Graves' hyperthyroidism and ophthalmopathy. V lost 5 bases to trimming and J lost 8 bases; unmatched junction nucleotides: 7. Germline loops: CDR1 LGHNT, CDR2 FRNRAP. The length of the CDR3 is 13 residues. Amplified TCR beta CDR3 regions came from RNA transcripts. The TCR CDR3 first-round RT-PCR relied on the HTBI primer set. TCRdb re-analysed the multiplex PCR reads in MiXCR, keeping a single row per CDR3 protein. The data show more than 150,000 distinct CDR3 sequences, over 15% seen once.

Sequenced input: blood. This chain connects TRBV12-5 to TRBJ1-2; 8 bases align to TRBD1. The source of this sequence is a woman aged 50 to 60 with Graves' hyperthyroidism. CDR3 amino acids: CASGGTGVGGYTF. The DNA for the CDR3 is TGTGCTAGTGGTGGGACAGGTGTTGGGGGCTACACCTTC.